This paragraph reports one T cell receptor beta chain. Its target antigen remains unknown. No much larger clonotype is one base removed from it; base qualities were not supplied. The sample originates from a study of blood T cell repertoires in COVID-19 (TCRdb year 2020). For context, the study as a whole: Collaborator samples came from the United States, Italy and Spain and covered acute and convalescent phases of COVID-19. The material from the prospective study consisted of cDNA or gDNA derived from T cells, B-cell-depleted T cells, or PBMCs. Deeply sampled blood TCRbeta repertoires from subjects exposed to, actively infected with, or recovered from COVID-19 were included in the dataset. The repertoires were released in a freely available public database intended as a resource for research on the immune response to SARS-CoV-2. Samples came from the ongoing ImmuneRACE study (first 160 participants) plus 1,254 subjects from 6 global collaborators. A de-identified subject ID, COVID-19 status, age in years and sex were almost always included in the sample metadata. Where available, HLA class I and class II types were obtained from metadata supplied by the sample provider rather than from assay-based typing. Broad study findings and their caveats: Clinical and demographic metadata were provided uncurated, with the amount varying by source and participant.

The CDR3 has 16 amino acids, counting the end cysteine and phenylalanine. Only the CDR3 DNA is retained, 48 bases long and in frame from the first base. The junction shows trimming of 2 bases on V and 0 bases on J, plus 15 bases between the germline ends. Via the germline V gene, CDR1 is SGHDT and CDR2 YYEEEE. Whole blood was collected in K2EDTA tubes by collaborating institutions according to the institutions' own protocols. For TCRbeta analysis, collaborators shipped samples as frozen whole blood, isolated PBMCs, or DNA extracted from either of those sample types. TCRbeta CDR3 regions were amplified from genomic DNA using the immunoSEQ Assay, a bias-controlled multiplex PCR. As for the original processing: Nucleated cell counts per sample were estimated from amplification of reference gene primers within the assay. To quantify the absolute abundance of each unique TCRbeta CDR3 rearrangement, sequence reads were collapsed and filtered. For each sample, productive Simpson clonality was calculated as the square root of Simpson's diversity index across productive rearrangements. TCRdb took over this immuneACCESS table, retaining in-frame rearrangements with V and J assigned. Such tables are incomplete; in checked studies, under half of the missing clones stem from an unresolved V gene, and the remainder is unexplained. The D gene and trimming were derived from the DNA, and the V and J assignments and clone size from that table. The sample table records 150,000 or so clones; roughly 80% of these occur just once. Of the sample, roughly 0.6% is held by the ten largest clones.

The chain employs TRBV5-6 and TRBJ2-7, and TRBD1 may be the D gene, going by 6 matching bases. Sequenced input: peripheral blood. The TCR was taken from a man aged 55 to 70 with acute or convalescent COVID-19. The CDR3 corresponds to CASSFRGGPRSYEQYF. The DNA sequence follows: TGTGCCAGCAGCTTTAGAGGGGGTCCCCGCTCCTACGAGCAGTACTTC.